This note documents a single T cell receptor beta chain sequence. Its matching antigen is unknown. Losses at the gene ends were 4 bases for V and 2 bases for J; bases not matched to a gene: 3. This CDR3 spans 14 amino acids. CDR1 is SNHLY, CDR2 FYNNEI, per germline. The source of the sample is a study of cytomegalovirus exposure and HLA in healthy donors. The wider study: Per a later analysis, the approximately 700 first-cohort and more than 100 validation repertoires shared one platform. Notes on the study in general: The study flagged about 150 TCR beta chains as cytomegalovirus-associated. Across donors, most TCRs were seen rarely, yet some public ones were widespread. In a later analysis, first-cohort TCR clusters were found to tend to co-occur in the 100 to 150 validation repertoires.

Sequenced by immunoSEQ multiplex PCR; TCRdb stores in-frame clones only, minus some. The sample shows 120,000 or so clones, around 90% of them seen only once. The J gene is TRBJ2-7, the V gene TRBV2; 9 bases fit TRBD2. The sample taken for sequencing was PBMCs. The receptor comes from a woman under 30 in good health and CMV-seronegative. The CDR3 DNA is TGTGCCAGCAGTGTAGGCGGGAGGGCCTACGAGCAGTACTTC. Encoded protein: CASSVGGRAYEQYF.